This T cell receptor (beta chain) is drawn from a study of blood T cell repertoires in COVID-19. At the level of the study: The origin of the acute and convalescent COVID-19 samples was the United States, Italy and Spain. From T cells, B-cell-depleted T cells, or PBMCs came the material, which was cDNA or gDNA.

Germline V gives CDR1 SGDLS, CDR2 YYNGEE. Between the trimmed V and J ends, which lost 0 bases and 4 bases, there was a span of 13 bases. The CDR3 contains 15 residues. Sample share makes this clone large. As processed by the authors: Amplifying reference gene primers gave estimates of nucleated cell counts. Measured with immunoSEQ multiplex PCR; TCRdb has only the in-frame clones, and not every one. That table furnishes V, J and clone size, whereas the DNA furnished D and trimming. The repertoire holds under 14,000 clones, around 90% seen once, with more than 25% in the top ten. What was sequenced was peripheral blood. This chain uses TRBV9 with TRBJ1-2; D perhaps matches TRBD1 (5 bases). The TCR comes from a young man with active or convalescent COVID-19. CDR3 DNA sequence: TGTGCCAGCAGCGTAGTACCAGGGCCTATCTATGGCTACACCTTC. This codes for CASSVVPGPIYGYTF.